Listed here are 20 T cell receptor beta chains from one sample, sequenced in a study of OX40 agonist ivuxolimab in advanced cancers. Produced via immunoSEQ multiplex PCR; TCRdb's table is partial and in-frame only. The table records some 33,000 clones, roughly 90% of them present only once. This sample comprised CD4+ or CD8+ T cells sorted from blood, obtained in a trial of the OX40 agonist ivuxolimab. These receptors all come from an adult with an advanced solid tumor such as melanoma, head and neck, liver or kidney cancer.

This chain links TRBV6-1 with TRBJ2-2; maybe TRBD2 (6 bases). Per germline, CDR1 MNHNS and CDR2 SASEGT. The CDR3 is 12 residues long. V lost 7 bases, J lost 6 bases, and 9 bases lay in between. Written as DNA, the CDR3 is TGTGCCAGCACGGGGGTTCCCGGGGAGCTGTTTTTT. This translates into CASTGVPGELFF.

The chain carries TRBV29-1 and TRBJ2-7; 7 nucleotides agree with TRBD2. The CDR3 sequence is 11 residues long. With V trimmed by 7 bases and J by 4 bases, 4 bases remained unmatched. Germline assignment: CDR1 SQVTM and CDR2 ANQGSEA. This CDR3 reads CSGRAGYEQYF. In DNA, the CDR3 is TGCAGCGGGAGAGCGGGGTACGAGCAGTACTTC.

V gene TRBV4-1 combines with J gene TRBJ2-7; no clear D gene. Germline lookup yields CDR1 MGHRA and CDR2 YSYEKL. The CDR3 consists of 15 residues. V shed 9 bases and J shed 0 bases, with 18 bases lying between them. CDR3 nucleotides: TGCGCCAGTCGGACCGGGCCCATGAGCTCCTACGAGCAGTACTTC. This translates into CASRTGPMSSYEQYF.

CDR3 in amino acids: CASSNRDRGSNQPQHF. The CDR3 DNA reads as TGTGCCAGTAGTAACCGGGACAGGGGTAGCAATCAGCCCCAGCATTTT. The V call is TRBV19, the J call TRBJ1-5; 10 nucleotides align to TRBD1. V gave up 4 bases and J gave up 0 bases; unmatched junction bases: 3. The germline V gene encodes CDR1 LNHDA and CDR2 SQIVND (reference sequence). The CDR3 runs 16 residues.

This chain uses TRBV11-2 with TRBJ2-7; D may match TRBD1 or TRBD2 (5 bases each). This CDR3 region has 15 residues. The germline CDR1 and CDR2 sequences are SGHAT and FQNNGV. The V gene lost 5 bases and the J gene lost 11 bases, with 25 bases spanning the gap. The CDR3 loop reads CASSEEVTGTLGKYF. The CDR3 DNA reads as TGTGCCAGCAGCGAAGAGGTCACAGGAACTCTCGGGAAGTACTTC.

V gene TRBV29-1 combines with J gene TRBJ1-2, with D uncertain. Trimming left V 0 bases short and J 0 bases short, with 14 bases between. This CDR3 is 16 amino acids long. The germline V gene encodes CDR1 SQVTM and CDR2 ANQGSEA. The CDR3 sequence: CSVEDPSLGTNYGYTF. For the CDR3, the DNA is TGCAGCGTTGAAGATCCATCCCTAGGGACTAACTATGGCTACACCTTC. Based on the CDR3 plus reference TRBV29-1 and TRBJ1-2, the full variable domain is SAVISQKPSRDICQRGTSLTIQCQVDSQVTMMFWYRQQPGQSLTLIATANQGSEATYESGFVIDKFPISRPNLTFSTLTVSNMSPEDSSIYLCSVEDPSLGTNYGYTFGSGTRLTVV.

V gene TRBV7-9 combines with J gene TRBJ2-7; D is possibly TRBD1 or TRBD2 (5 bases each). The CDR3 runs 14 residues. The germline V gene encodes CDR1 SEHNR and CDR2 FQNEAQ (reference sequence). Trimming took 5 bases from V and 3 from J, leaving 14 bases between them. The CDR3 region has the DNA TGTGCCAGCAGCCTCCGGGACCGAAACTACGAGCAGTACTTC. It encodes CASSLRDRNYEQYF.

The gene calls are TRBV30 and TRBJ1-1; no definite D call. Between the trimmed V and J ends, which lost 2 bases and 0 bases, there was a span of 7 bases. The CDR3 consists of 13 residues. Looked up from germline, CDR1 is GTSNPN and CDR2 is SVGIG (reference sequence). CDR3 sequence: CAWSPGMNTEAFF. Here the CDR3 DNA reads TGTGCCTGGAGTCCGGGGATGAACACTGAAGCTTTCTTT. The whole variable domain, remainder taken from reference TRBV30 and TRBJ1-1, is SQTIHQWPATLVQPVGSPLSLECTVEGTSNPNLYWYRQAAGRGLQLLFYSVGIGQISSEVPQNLSASRPQDRQFILSSKKLLLSDSGFYLCAWSPGMNTEAFFGQGTRLTVV.

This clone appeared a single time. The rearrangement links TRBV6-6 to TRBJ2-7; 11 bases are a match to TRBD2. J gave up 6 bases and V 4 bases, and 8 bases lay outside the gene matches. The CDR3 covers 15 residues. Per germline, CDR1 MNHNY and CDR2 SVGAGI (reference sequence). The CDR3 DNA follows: TGTGCCAGCAGTTTACTAGCGGGAGTAAATTCCGAGCAGTACTTC. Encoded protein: CASSLLAGVNSEQYF.

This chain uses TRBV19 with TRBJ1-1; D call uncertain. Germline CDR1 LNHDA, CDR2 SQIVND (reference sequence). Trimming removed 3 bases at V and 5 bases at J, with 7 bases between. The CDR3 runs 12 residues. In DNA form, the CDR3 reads TGTGCCAGTAGTATGGGATGGACTGAAGCTTTCTTT. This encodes CASSMGWTEAFF.

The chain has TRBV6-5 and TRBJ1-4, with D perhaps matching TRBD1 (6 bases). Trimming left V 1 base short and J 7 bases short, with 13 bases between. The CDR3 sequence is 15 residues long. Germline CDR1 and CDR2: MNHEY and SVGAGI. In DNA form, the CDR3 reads TGTGCCAGCAGTTACTTGAGGGGGGTTAGTGAAAAACTGTTTTTT. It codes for CASSYLRGVSEKLFF.

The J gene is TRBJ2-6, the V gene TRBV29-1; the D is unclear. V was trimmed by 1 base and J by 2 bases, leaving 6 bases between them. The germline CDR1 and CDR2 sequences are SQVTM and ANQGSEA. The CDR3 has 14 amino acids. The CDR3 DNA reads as TGCAGCGTTGAAGGAAGCCCTGGGGCCAACGTCCTGACTTTC. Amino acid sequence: CSVEGSPGANVLTF.

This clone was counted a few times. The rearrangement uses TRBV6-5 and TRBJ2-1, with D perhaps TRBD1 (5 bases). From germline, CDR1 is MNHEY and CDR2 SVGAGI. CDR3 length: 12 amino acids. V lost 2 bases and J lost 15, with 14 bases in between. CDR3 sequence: CASSYDSLIWFF. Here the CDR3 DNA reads TGTGCCAGCAGTTACGACAGCTTAATTTGGTTCTTC.

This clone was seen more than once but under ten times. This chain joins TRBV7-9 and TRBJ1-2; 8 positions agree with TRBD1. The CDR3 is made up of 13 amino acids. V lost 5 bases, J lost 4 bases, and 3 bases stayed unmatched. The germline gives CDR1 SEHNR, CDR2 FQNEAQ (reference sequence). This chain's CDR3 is CASSRQGFYGYTF. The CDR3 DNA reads TGTGCCAGCAGCCGACAGGGGTTCTATGGCTACACCTTC.

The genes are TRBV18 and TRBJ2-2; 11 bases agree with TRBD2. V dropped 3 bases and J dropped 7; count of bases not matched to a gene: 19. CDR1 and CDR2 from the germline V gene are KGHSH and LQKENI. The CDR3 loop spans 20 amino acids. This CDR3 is CASSPLGETSGRRRSGELFF. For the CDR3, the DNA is TGTGCCAGCTCACCCCTCGGGGAAACTAGCGGGAGAAGGCGAAGCGGGGAGCTGTTTTTT.

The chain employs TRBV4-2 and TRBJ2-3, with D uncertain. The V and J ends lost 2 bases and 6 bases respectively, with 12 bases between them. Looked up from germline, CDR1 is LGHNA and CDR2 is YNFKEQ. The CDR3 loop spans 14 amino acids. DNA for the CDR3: TGTGCCAGCAGCCAATCCCTTGGCGCCGATACGCAGTATTTT. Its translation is CASSQSLGADTQYF.

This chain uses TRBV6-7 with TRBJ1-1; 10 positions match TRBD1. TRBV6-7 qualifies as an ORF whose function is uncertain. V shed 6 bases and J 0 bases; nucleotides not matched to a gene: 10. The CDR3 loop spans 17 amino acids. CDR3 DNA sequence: TGTGCCAGCAGGACAGGGGGCGCGGCCAGCATGAACACTGAAGCTTTCTTT. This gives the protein CASRTGGAASMNTEAFF.

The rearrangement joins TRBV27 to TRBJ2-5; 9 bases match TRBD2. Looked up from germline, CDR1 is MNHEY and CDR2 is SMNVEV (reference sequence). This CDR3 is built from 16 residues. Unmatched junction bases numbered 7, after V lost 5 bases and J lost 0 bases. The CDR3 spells CASSLASGDYQETQYF. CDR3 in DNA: TGTGCCAGCAGTCTGGCTAGCGGGGATTACCAAGAGACCCAGTACTTC.

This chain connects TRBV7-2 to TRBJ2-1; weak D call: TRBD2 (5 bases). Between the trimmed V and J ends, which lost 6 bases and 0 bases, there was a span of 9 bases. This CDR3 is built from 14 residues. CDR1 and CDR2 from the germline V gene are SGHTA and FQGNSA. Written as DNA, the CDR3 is TGTGCCAGCAGTGGGGAGAACTCCTACAATGAGCAGTTCTTC. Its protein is CASSGENSYNEQFF.

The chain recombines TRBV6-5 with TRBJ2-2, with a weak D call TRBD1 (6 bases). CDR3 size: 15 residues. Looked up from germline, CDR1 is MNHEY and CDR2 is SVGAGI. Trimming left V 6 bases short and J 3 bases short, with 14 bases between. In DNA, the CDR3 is TGTGCCAGCAGCAGAGGACAGACCCACACCGGGGAGCTGTTTTTT. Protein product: CASSRGQTHTGELFF.